These T cell receptor beta chains were read from a single sample in a study of shared clonotypes between healthy human individuals. The repertoire was sequenced with immunoSEQ multiplex PCR; TCRdb's copy has only in-frame clones and lacks some. The data show 650,000 to 750,000 clones, approximately 79% seen once. Sequenced input: memory CD4+ T cells sorted from blood. Receptors were obtained from a woman aged 30 to 39 in good health. Both conserved end residues are part of each CDR3. D genes are given only for firm matches. Clone size is stated in some rows and not others, as once, few, many or a class when expanded.

abundance	v_gene	d_gene	j_gene	CDR3aa	CDR3nt
.	TRBV11-2	.	TRBJ1-5	CASSFVGGGQPQHF	TGTGCCAGCAGCTTCGTCGGGGGAGGTCAGCCCCAGCATTTT
.	TRBV19	.	TRBJ1-1	CASSMPRSNTEAFF	TGTGCCAGTAGTATGCCTAGATCGAACACTGAAGCTTTCTTT
.	TRBV6-5	TRBD2	TRBJ2-7	CASSRSGGAYEQYF	TGTGCCAGCAGCCGTTCGGGGGGGGCATACGAGCAGTACTTC
.	TRBV19	TRBD2	TRBJ2-2	CASSGYSGRKRTGELFF	TGTGCCAGTAGTGGATATAGCGGGAGAAAGCGCACCGGGGAGCTGTTTTTT
.	TRBV27	TRBD2	TRBJ2-5	CASSMVGRETQYF	TGTGCCAGCAGTATGGTCGGGAGGGAGACCCAGTACTTC
.	TRBV6-5	.	TRBJ1-1	CASNRGDTEAFF	TGTGCCAGCAATAGGGGGGACACTGAAGCTTTCTTT
once	TRBV4-3	.	TRBJ2-6	CASSVTQGRQSRANVLTF	TGCGCCAGCAGCGTAACTCAAGGACGACAAAGTCGGGCCAACGTCCTGACTTTC
.	TRBV28	.	TRBJ2-1	CASSLGAGTYNEQFF	TGTGCCAGCAGTTTGGGGGCCGGGACCTACAATGAGCAGTTCTTC
.	TRBV5-4	.	TRBJ2-7	CASSPLQGTNEQYF	TGTGCCAGCAGCCCCCTACAGGGAACCAACGAGCAGTACTTC
.	TRBV6-4	.	TRBJ2-3	CASSELGGQGGLPQYF	TGTGCCAGCAGTGAACTGGGGGGACAAGGAGGTTTGCCGCAGTATTTT
.	TRBV18	.	TRBJ1-3	CASSITDSSGNTIYF	TGTGCCAGCTCAATTACAGATTCCTCTGGAAACACCATATATTTT
.	TRBV16	.	TRBJ2-3	CASSHPRDGTDTQYF	TGTGCCAGCAGCCACCCAAGGGACGGCACAGATACGCAGTATTTT
.	TRBV29-1	TRBD2	TRBJ2-1	CSVASGSGIEQFF	TGCAGCGTCGCTAGCGGGAGCGGGATTGAGCAGTTCTTC